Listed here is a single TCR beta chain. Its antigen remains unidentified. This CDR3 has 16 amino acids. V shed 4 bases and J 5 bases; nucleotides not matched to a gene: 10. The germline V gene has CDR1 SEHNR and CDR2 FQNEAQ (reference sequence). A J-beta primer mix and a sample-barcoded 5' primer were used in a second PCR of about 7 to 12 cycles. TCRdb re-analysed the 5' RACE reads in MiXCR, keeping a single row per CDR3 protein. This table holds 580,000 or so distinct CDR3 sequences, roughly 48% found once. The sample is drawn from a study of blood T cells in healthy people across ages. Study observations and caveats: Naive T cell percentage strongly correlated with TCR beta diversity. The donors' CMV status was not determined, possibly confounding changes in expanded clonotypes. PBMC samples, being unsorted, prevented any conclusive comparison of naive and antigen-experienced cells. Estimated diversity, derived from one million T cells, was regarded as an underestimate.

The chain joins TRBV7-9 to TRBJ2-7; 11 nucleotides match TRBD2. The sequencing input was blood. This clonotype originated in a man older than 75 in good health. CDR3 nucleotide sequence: TGTGCCAGCAGCTCAGTAACTAGCGGGAGACTTAACGAGCAGTACTTC. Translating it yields CASSSVTSGRLNEQYF.